Listed below are T cell receptor beta chains from one sample, sequenced in a study of blood T cell repertoires in COVID-19. The assay was immunoSEQ multiplex PCR, and TCRdb's table has in-frame clones only and misses some. Counted here are fewer than 350,000 clones, around 90% occurring once; the ten biggest clones make up about 1.7%. Sequenced sample: PBMCs or T cells enriched from blood (not recorded which). These receptors were obtained from a woman aged 40-49 years who had recovered from COVID-19. CDR3s include the opening cysteine and the closing phenylalanine or tryptophan. D genes are given only for firm matches. Rows give clone size only sometimes, using once, few, many, or a class for an expanded clone.

V gene: TRBV6-1
D gene: .
J gene: TRBJ1-2
clone size: .
CDR3 protein: CASSETGQPEAGYTF
CDR3 DNA: TGTGCCAGCAGTGAGACCGGACAGCCCGAGGCGGGCTACACCTTC

V gene: TRBV5-1
D gene: TRBD1
J gene: TRBJ1-4
clone size: .
CDR3 protein: CASRPLGTGATNEKLFF
CDR3 DNA: TGCGCCAGCAGACCCCTGGGGACAGGGGCAACTAATGAAAAACTGTTTTTT

V gene: TRBV10-3
D gene: .
J gene: TRBJ1-2
clone size: once
CDR3 protein: CAISESGSRYGYTF
CDR3 DNA: TGTGCCATCAGTGAGTCAGGGAGTCGCTATGGCTACACCTTC

V gene: TRBV21-1
D gene: .
J gene: TRBJ1-5
clone size: .
CDR3 protein: CASSNRGDQPQHF
CDR3 DNA: TGTGCCAGCAGCAACAGGGGGGATCAGCCCCAGCATTTT

V gene: TRBV5-1
D gene: .
J gene: TRBJ2-3
clone size: .
CDR3 protein: CASSLGQISSTDTQYF
CDR3 DNA: TGCGCCAGCAGCTTGGGACAGATTTCTAGCACAGATACGCAGTATTTT

V gene: TRBV19
D gene: .
J gene: TRBJ1-2
clone size: .
CDR3 protein: CASNDRISSYGYTF
CDR3 DNA: TGTGCCAGTAATGACAGGATTTCATCCTATGGCTACACCTTC

V gene: TRBV18
D gene: TRBD1
J gene: TRBJ1-5
clone size: .
CDR3 protein: CASSPDRGRNQPQHF
CDR3 DNA: TGTGCCAGCTCACCGGACAGGGGGCGCAATCAGCCCCAGCATTTT

V gene: TRBV18
D gene: .
J gene: TRBJ1-2
clone size: .
CDR3 protein: CASSPLRSSDSPYLGYTF
CDR3 DNA: TGTGCCAGCTCACCCCTACGGAGTTCTGACAGCCCATATCTGGGCTACACCTTC

V gene: TRBV7-2
D gene: TRBD2
J gene: TRBJ2-2
clone size: .
CDR3 protein: CASSFALAGGPHGELFF
CDR3 DNA: TGTGCCAGCAGCTTTGCACTAGCGGGAGGGCCTCACGGGGAGCTGTTTTTT

V gene: TRBV3-1/TRBV3-2
D gene: .
J gene: TRBJ1-5
clone size: .
CDR3 protein: CASSLQGGDQPQHF
CDR3 DNA: TGTGCCAGCAGCCTCCAGGGTGGGGATCAGCCCCAGCATTTT

V gene: TRBV30
D gene: TRBD1
J gene: TRBJ1-1
clone size: .
CDR3 protein: CAWISPSGQPNTEAFF
CDR3 DNA: TGTGCCTGGATATCCCCTTCGGGACAGCCGAACACTGAAGCTTTCTTT

V gene: TRBV11-1
D gene: .
J gene: TRBJ2-1
clone size: .
CDR3 protein: CASSFGGLQYNEQFF
CDR3 DNA: TGTGCCAGCAGCTTCGGGGGGCTTCAGTACAATGAGCAGTTCTTC

V gene: TRBV6-4
D gene: TRBD2
J gene: TRBJ2-1
clone size: .
CDR3 protein: CASSKLAGVSDEQFF
CDR3 DNA: TGTGCCAGCAGTAAACTAGCGGGAGTTAGCGATGAGCAGTTCTTC

V gene: TRBV6-5
D gene: .
J gene: TRBJ1-2
clone size: .
CDR3 protein: CASSYSLGRNYGYTF
CDR3 DNA: TGTGCCAGCAGTTACTCGCTTGGCAGGAACTATGGCTACACCTTC

V gene: TRBV5-1
D gene: .
J gene: TRBJ1-1
clone size: .
CDR3 protein: CASRSGAENTEAFF
CDR3 DNA: TGCGCCAGCAGGTCTGGAGCAGAGAACACTGAAGCTTTCTTT

V gene: TRBV7-9
D gene: .
J gene: TRBJ2-1
clone size: .
CDR3 protein: CASSWGHGSILEQFF
CDR3 DNA: TGTGCCAGCAGCTGGGGGCACGGTAGCATCCTTGAGCAGTTCTTC

V gene: TRBV3-1/TRBV3-2
D gene: .
J gene: TRBJ2-2
clone size: .
CDR3 protein: CASRQNPFNSALFF
CDR3 DNA: TGTGCCAGCAGGCAAAACCCCTTTAATAGTGCGCTGTTTTTT

V gene: TRBV2
D gene: .
J gene: TRBJ1-5
clone size: .
CDR3 protein: CASSGSGGNQPQHF
CDR3 DNA: TGTGCCAGCAGCGGATCAGGGGGCAATCAGCCCCAGCATTTT

V gene: TRBV27
D gene: .
J gene: TRBJ1-4
clone size: .
CDR3 protein: CASRGRGEKLFF
CDR3 DNA: TGTGCCAGCAGGGGGCGCGGTGAAAAACTGTTTTTT

V gene: TRBV19
D gene: .
J gene: TRBJ1-2
clone size: .
CDR3 protein: CASSMGGRAPYGYTF
CDR3 DNA: TGTGCCAGTAGTATGGGCGGCAGGGCCCCCTATGGCTACACCTTC

V gene: TRBV18
D gene: .
J gene: TRBJ1-6
clone size: .
CDR3 protein: CASSPGQYHNSPLHF
CDR3 DNA: TGTGCCAGCTCACCAGGACAGTACCATAATTCACCCCTCCACTTT

V gene: TRBV14
D gene: TRBD2
J gene: TRBJ2-5
clone size: .
CDR3 protein: CASSQESSGGAQYF
CDR3 DNA: TGTGCCAGCAGCCAAGAGTCTAGCGGAGGTGCCCAGTACTTC

V gene: TRBV30
D gene: TRBD1
J gene: TRBJ1-6
clone size: once
CDR3 protein: CAWNPGQGGNSPLHF
CDR3 DNA: TGTGCCTGGAATCCTGGACAGGGGGGTAATTCACCCCTCCACTTT

V gene: TRBV19
D gene: TRBD2
J gene: TRBJ2-1
clone size: .
CDR3 protein: CASSRRGGNEQFF
CDR3 DNA: TGTGCCAGTAGTCGGCGCGGGGGGAATGAGCAGTTCTTC

V gene: TRBV19
D gene: .
J gene: TRBJ1-2
clone size: .
CDR3 protein: CASSTRGDNGYTF
CDR3 DNA: TGTGCCAGTAGTACCAGGGGTGATAATGGCTACACCTTC

V gene: TRBV7-2
D gene: TRBD2
J gene: TRBJ2-2
clone size: .
CDR3 protein: CASSLAQAGGYGNTGELFF
CDR3 DNA: TGTGCCAGCAGCTTAGCGCAAGCGGGAGGATACGGTAACACCGGGGAGCTGTTTTTT

V gene: TRBV5-1
D gene: TRBD1
J gene: TRBJ1-1
clone size: .
CDR3 protein: CASSSGTGGNTEAFF
CDR3 DNA: TGCGCCAGCAGCTCCGGGACAGGGGGAAACACTGAAGCTTTCTTT

V gene: TRBV5-1
D gene: TRBD2
J gene: TRBJ2-1
clone size: .
CDR3 protein: CASSLAGGGDEQFF
CDR3 DNA: TGCGCCAGCAGCTTAGCGGGAGGAGGCGATGAGCAGTTCTTC

V gene: TRBV2
D gene: TRBD2
J gene: TRBJ2-5
clone size: once
CDR3 protein: CASSERGGWETQYF
CDR3 DNA: TGTGCCAGCAGTGAGCGGGGGGGCTGGGAGACCCAGTACTTC

V gene: TRBV5-1
D gene: .
J gene: TRBJ1-2
clone size: .
CDR3 protein: CASSLPPEYGYTF
CDR3 DNA: TGCGCCAGCAGCCTTCCCCCCGAGTATGGCTACACCTTC

V gene: TRBV2
D gene: .
J gene: TRBJ1-5
clone size: .
CDR3 protein: CASSERQLSNQPQHF
CDR3 DNA: TGTGCCAGCAGTGAAAGACAGCTTAGCAATCAGCCCCAGCATTTT

V gene: TRBV5-1
D gene: TRBD2
J gene: TRBJ2-5
clone size: .
CDR3 protein: CASSLALAGGRETQYF
CDR3 DNA: TGCGCCAGCAGCCTAGCGCTAGCGGGGGGGCGAGAGACCCAGTACTTC

V gene: TRBV5-1
D gene: .
J gene: TRBJ2-7
clone size: .
CDR3 protein: CASSLAAGNRYEQYF
CDR3 DNA: TGCGCCAGCAGCTTGGCCGCGGGGAATCGCTACGAGCAGTACTTC

V gene: TRBV30
D gene: .
J gene: TRBJ1-3
clone size: .
CDR3 protein: CAWSVGGFGNTIYF
CDR3 DNA: TGTGCCTGGAGTGTTGGAGGCTTCGGAAACACCATATATTTT

V gene: TRBV5-1
D gene: .
J gene: TRBJ2-1
clone size: once
CDR3 protein: CASSNGTGGNEQFF
CDR3 DNA: TGCGCCAGCAGCAACGGGACCGGGGGCAATGAGCAGTTCTTC

V gene: TRBV5-1
D gene: .
J gene: TRBJ1-1
clone size: .
CDR3 protein: CASSLMSGTEAFF
CDR3 DNA: TGCGCCAGCAGCTTGATGTCGGGCACTGAAGCTTTCTTT

V gene: TRBV21-1
D gene: .
J gene: TRBJ2-7
clone size: .
CDR3 protein: CASSRTGPQRGPYEQYF
CDR3 DNA: TGTGCCAGCAGCAGAACGGGTCCCCAGCGGGGACCTTACGAGCAGTACTTC

V gene: TRBV7-9
D gene: .
J gene: TRBJ1-3
clone size: once
CDR3 protein: CASTFSGDGNTIYF
CDR3 DNA: TGTGCCAGCACCTTTTCAGGGGATGGAAACACCATATATTTT

V gene: TRBV19
D gene: TRBD1
J gene: TRBJ1-5
clone size: .
CDR3 protein: CASSMGSGQGANQPQHF
CDR3 DNA: TGTGCCAGTAGTATGGGGTCGGGACAGGGGGCAAATCAGCCCCAGCATTTT

V gene: TRBV24-1
D gene: TRBD1
J gene: TRBJ2-2
clone size: .
CDR3 protein: CATSDPGTGDTGELFF
CDR3 DNA: TGTGCCACCAGTGATCCCGGGACAGGGGACACCGGGGAGCTGTTTTTT

V gene: TRBV5-1
D gene: TRBD1
J gene: TRBJ2-1
clone size: once
CDR3 protein: CASSARTGGTSRSYNEQFF
CDR3 DNA: TGCGCCAGCAGCGCACGGACAGGGGGTACATCTCGCTCCTACAATGAGCAGTTCTTC

V gene: TRBV28
D gene: TRBD1
J gene: TRBJ1-2
clone size: .
CDR3 protein: CASSAGTVGHGYTF
CDR3 DNA: TGTGCCAGCAGTGCCGGGACAGTGGGGCATGGCTACACCTTC

V gene: TRBV25-1
D gene: .
J gene: TRBJ1-1
clone size: few
CDR3 protein: CASSDGFSTEAFF
CDR3 DNA: TGTGCCAGCAGTGACGGGTTTTCCACTGAAGCTTTCTTT

V gene: TRBV18
D gene: TRBD1
J gene: TRBJ1-1
clone size: .
CDR3 protein: CASSLGTGNTEAFF
CDR3 DNA: TGTGCCAGCTCACTTGGGACAGGGAACACTGAAGCTTTCTTT

V gene: TRBV4-1
D gene: .
J gene: TRBJ2-7
clone size: .
CDR3 protein: CASSQAAGQSYEQYF
CDR3 DNA: TGCGCCAGCAGCCAAGCCGCGGGACAGTCGTACGAGCAGTACTTC

V gene: TRBV27
D gene: .
J gene: TRBJ1-5
clone size: .
CDR3 protein: CASRDRTNQPQHF
CDR3 DNA: TGTGCCAGCAGGGACAGAACCAATCAGCCCCAGCATTTT

V gene: TRBV2
D gene: .
J gene: TRBJ1-2
clone size: .
CDR3 protein: CASRDTYGYTF
CDR3 DNA: TGTGCCAGCAGGGACACCTATGGCTACACCTTC

V gene: TRBV5-5
D gene: .
J gene: TRBJ2-7
clone size: .
CDR3 protein: CASSGGQSSYEQYF
CDR3 DNA: TGTGCCAGCAGCGGCGGACAGAGCTCCTACGAGCAGTACTTC

V gene: TRBV29-1
D gene: .
J gene: TRBJ2-4
clone size: once
CDR3 protein: CSVLKGDKNIQYF
CDR3 DNA: TGCAGCGTTCTTAAGGGGGACAAAAACATTCAGTACTTC

V gene: TRBV15
D gene: .
J gene: TRBJ2-7
clone size: .
CDR3 protein: CATSRARGGGYEQYF
CDR3 DNA: TGTGCCACCAGCAGAGCCAGGGGTGGGGGTTACGAGCAGTACTTC

V gene: TRBV3-1/TRBV3-2
D gene: .
J gene: TRBJ1-1
clone size: once
CDR3 protein: CASSLLLTGRTEAFF
CDR3 DNA: TGTGCCAGCAGCCTCCTCTTAACAGGGCGCACTGAAGCTTTCTTT

V gene: TRBV18
D gene: TRBD2
J gene: TRBJ2-1
clone size: .
CDR3 protein: CASSPPSGRKDEQFF
CDR3 DNA: TGTGCCAGCTCACCACCTAGCGGGAGAAAGGATGAGCAGTTCTTC

V gene: TRBV9
D gene: TRBD2
J gene: TRBJ2-7
clone size: .
CDR3 protein: CASSSSGRAYEQYF
CDR3 DNA: TGTGCCAGCAGCTCTAGCGGGAGGGCCTACGAGCAGTACTTC

V gene: TRBV27
D gene: .
J gene: TRBJ2-2
clone size: .
CDR3 protein: CASTSNTGELFF
CDR3 DNA: TGTGCCAGCACCTCGAACACCGGGGAGCTGTTTTTT

V gene: TRBV5-6
D gene: TRBD2
J gene: TRBJ2-5
clone size: .
CDR3 protein: CASSLGLAGGWGETQYF
CDR3 DNA: TGTGCCAGCAGCTTGGGACTAGCGGGGGGATGGGGAGAGACCCAGTACTTC

V gene: TRBV5-6
D gene: .
J gene: TRBJ1-2
clone size: .
CDR3 protein: CASSFQTGTYGYTF
CDR3 DNA: TGTGCCAGCAGCTTTCAAACAGGGACCTATGGCTACACCTTC